These T cell receptor beta chains were read from a single sample in a study of blood T cell repertoires in COVID-19. The repertoire was sequenced with immunoSEQ multiplex PCR; TCRdb's copy has only in-frame clones and lacks some. The sample shows 110,000 to 150,000 clones, roughly 80% of them seen only once. Sequenced material: PBMCs or T cells enriched from blood (not recorded which). Every receptor here comes from a man aged 50 or older who had recovered from COVID-19. Each CDR3 is given without its conserved first and last residue.

len	v_gene	j_gene	CDR3aa
13	TRBV5-1	TRBJ2-5	ASSPQPGQVGTQY
12	TRBV19	TRBJ1-1	ASSPGQMNTEAF
13	TRBV5-1	TRBJ2-7	ASSLGGGISYEQY
13	TRBV5-1	TRBJ1-3	ASSFDGDSGNTIY
11	TRBV12-3/TRBV12-4	TRBJ1-5	ASSRQGHQPQH
13	TRBV5-1	TRBJ2-7	ASSLATGGIYEQY
12	TRBV27	TRBJ2-7	ASRARGQSYEQY
15	TRBV19	TRBJ2-2	ASSTSGQGVNTGELF
10	TRBV12-3/TRBV12-4	TRBJ2-2	ASRTGPGELF
12	TRBV3-1/TRBV3-2	TRBJ2-3	ASSRSRATDTQY
13	TRBV21-1	TRBJ2-3	ASSKGGRSTDTQY
11	TRBV30	TRBJ1-2	AWRTGANYGYT
14	TRBV9	TRBJ1-3	ASSVRTGISGNTIY
13	TRBV6-5	TRBJ2-2	ASSPSGLNTGELF
12	TRBV19	TRBJ1-2	ASTRQGFAYGYT
9	TRBV5-4	TRBJ2-7	ASSSHYEQY
13	TRBV7-9	TRBJ1-5	ASSLEGHSNQPQH
12	TRBV27	TRBJ1-5	ASSSRTGNQPQH
11	TRBV7-8	TRBJ1-3	ASSLDRGSTIY
14	TRBV6-2/TRBV6-3	TRBJ1-5	ASSYASGDSNQPQH
13	TRBV6-4	TRBJ1-2	ASSPGQGGGYGYT
13	TRBV18	TRBJ1-6	ASSPLRAGDSPLH
13	TRBV21-1	TRBJ1-5	ARSGQGYSNQPQH
13	TRBV7-6	TRBJ1-2	ASSPGQGFGYGYT
12	TRBV27	TRBJ2-4	ASAAGGPKNIQY
9	TRBV19	TRBJ2-1	ASGTEVWQF
12	TRBV5-1	TRBJ2-5	ASSMTGTKETQY
13	TRBV10-3	TRBJ1-2	AISESLGQNYGYT
11	TRBV2	TRBJ2-3	ASIYSGTDTQY
11	TRBV6-4	TRBJ2-2	ATRDTYTGELF
14	TRBV19	TRBJ2-4	ASSKGQKAAKNIQY
15	TRBV18	TRBJ2-2	ASSPRDYQQNTGELF
16	TRBV6-2/TRBV6-3	TRBJ2-1	ASSYPDSGLAGYNEQF
13	TRBV27	TRBJ2-1	ASSLRQGSYNEQF
13	TRBV19	TRBJ2-1	ASSIGAGGYNEQF
11	TRBV19	TRBJ1-1	ASTFYWGAEAF
15	TRBV6-6	TRBJ1-5	ASSQQDPRQANQPQH
9	TRBV29-1	TRBJ2-7	SVENIYEQY
12	TRBV7-8	TRBJ2-2	ASSFTANTGELF
9	TRBV30	TRBJ2-2	ALQDPAKLF
13	TRBV2	TRBJ2-2	ASSDEGTNTGELF
13	TRBV5-1	TRBJ2-7	ASSSNPGTGYEQY
14	TRBV19	TRBJ1-6	ASSIARQGAKSPLH
11	TRBV10-3	TRBJ1-2	ATTSDSRYGYT
13	TRBV4-3	TRBJ2-2	ASSQGPGGTGELF
13	TRBV5-1	TRBJ2-2	ASSLSTGLTGELF
9	TRBV2	TRBJ2-7	ASSDRYEQY
13	TRBV7-2	TRBJ2-5	ASSLAGTTQETQY
11	TRBV12-3/TRBV12-4	TRBJ2-1	ASTLTGQEEQF
13	TRBV18	TRBJ2-5	ASSQQGASGETQY
13	TRBV9	TRBJ2-1	ASSVVGGAKNEQF
13	TRBV5-4	TRBJ2-5	ASSLAAGGPETQY
13	TRBV6-1	TRBJ2-3	ASSETSGGADTQY
11	TRBV2	TRBJ2-1	ASKGARGNEQF
12	TRBV2	TRBJ1-2	ASSESGPNYGYT
13	TRBV7-6	TRBJ2-1	ASSYRRELGSEQF
10	TRBV28	TRBJ2-3	ASSSGKDTQY
11	TRBV6-2/TRBV6-3	TRBJ1-5	ASSVAGNQPQH